The next 28 T cell receptor beta chains were all read from a single sample in a study of blood T cells in healthy people across ages. Primed by a sample-barcoded 5' primer and a J-beta primer mix, a second PCR proceeded for about 7 to 12 cycles. TCRdb used MiXCR to reprocess the 5' RACE reads, holding one entry per CDR3 protein. The sample carries 450,000 to 650,000 distinct CDR3 sequences, approximately 25% recorded once. A further study also used this sample, focusing on T cells of mothers and their children.

Source material: blood. These TCRs come from a boy under 18 in good health.

V and J are TRBV12-5 and TRBJ2-1; D is unresolved. Trimming left V 5 bases short and J 2 bases short, with 13 bases between. The CDR3 totals 15 residues. The germline V gene has CDR1 LGHNT and CDR2 FRNRAP. CDR3 sequence reads: CASGPDLSPYNEQFF. The CDR3 DNA is TGTGCTAGTGGTCCTGATTTAAGCCCCTACAATGAGCAGTTCTTC. Full variable domain (remainder filled in from reference TRBV12-5 and TRBJ2-1): DARVTQTPRHKVTEMGQEVTMRCQPILGHNTVFWYRQTMMQGLELLAYFRNRAPLDDSGMPKDRFSAEMPDATLATLKIQPSEPRDSAVYFCASGPDLSPYNEQFFGPGTRLTVL.

This clonotype turned up a few times. This chain connects TRBV20-1 to TRBJ2-5, with TRBD2 matching over 9 bases. V shed 0 bases and J 1 base; nucleotides not matched to a gene: 12. CDR1 is DFQATT and CDR2 is SNEGSKA in the germline V gene (reference sequence). This CDR3 is built from 18 residues. The CDR3 DNA follows: TGCAGTGCTAGAGATCCAGTTCTTGGGACTAGCAGCCAAGAGACCCAGTACTTC. Its protein product is CSARDPVLGTSSQETQYF.

This clonotype was picked up a small number of times. This is likely a read error, given that the CDR3 carries no conserved phenylalanine or tryptophan at its end. The CDR3 protein is CASSVTKGGVDGYTL. CDR3 in DNA: TGTGCCAGCAGTGTTACGAAGGGAGGGGTAGATGGCTACACCCTC. The J gene is TRBJ1-2, the V gene TRBV2; a weak D match, TRBD1 (5 bases). This CDR3 region has 15 residues. Trimming stripped 4 bases from V and 6 bases from J, with 18 bases between. Per germline, CDR1 SNHLY and CDR2 FYNNEI.

V and J are TRBV3-1 and TRBJ1-6; no clear D. In germline, CDR1 is LGHDT, CDR2 YNNKEL (reference sequence). CDR3 size: 19 residues. V dropped 0 bases and J dropped 2 bases, with 17 bases sitting between them. Here the CDR3 reads CASSQDFPTPGTYNSPLHF. The CDR3 DNA is TGTGCCAGCAGCCAAGACTTTCCGACGCCGGGCACCTATAATTCACCCCTCCACTTT.

The sample holds a few counts of this clonotype. The J gene is TRBJ2-3, the V gene TRBV12-3 or TRBV12-4, with D possibly matching TRBD2 (6 bases). The V gene lost 6 bases and the J gene lost 6 bases, with 13 bases spanning the gap. There are 13 residues in the CDR3. The CDR3 loop is CASSVLGRDTQYF. The CDR3, as DNA: TGTGCCAGCAGCGTCCTTGGGAGGGATACGCAGTATTTT.

In its sample, this clonotype was seen a few times. This chain links TRBV28 with TRBJ1-2; 9 nucleotides agree with TRBD1. CDR1 is MDHEN and CDR2 is SYDVKM in the germline V gene. This CDR3 spans 15 amino acids. The ends lost 7 bases at V and 5 bases at J; junction bases unmatched: 11. CDR3 DNA sequence: TGTGCCAGCATCTTCTCGGGGACAGGGCCTTATGGCTACACCTTC. This codes for CASIFSGTGPYGYTF.

This clonotype appeared a few times. This chain connects TRBV7-9 to TRBJ2-1, with D possibly being TRBD1 or TRBD2 (7 bases each). The CDR3 extends over 18 amino acids. Per germline, CDR1 SEHNR and CDR2 FQNEAQ (reference sequence). V gave up 1 base and J gave up 2 bases, with 18 bases separating them. CDR3 sequence reads: CASSLGSAGGGPYNEQFF. The DNA of the CDR3 is TGTGCCAGCAGCTTAGGAAGCGCAGGGGGGGGGCCCTACAATGAGCAGTTCTTC.

Only a few counts were recorded for this clonotype. This chain links TRBV5-1 with TRBJ2-5, with D uncertain. This CDR3 region has 14 residues. Germline assignment: CDR1 SGHRS and CDR2 YFSETQ. V was pared by 0 bases and J by 0 bases, with 6 bases between. CDR3 bases: TGCGCCAGCAGCTTGGAAACGTACCAAGAGACCCAGTACTTC. It encodes CASSLETYQETQYF.

Only a few counts were recorded for this clonotype. The junction does not match germline at one end; this may be a read error. The rearrangement joins TRBV27 to TRBJ2-5; possible D gene TRBD2, 6 bases. This CDR3 has 12 residues. Germline loops: CDR1 MNHEY, CDR2 SMNVEV (reference sequence). This CDR3 is CASSGGATAGFF. In nucleotides, the CDR3 is TGTGCCAGCAGTGGGGGAGCTACGGCGGGGTTCTTC.

The chain joins TRBV27 to TRBJ2-7, with TRBD1 as a possible D gene (6 bases). The germline V and J ends were trimmed by 6 bases and 2 bases, with 20 bases remaining between them. The V gene's germline CDR1 is MNHEY and CDR2 SMNVEV (reference sequence). The CDR3 is 16 residues long. CDR3: CASRTSTGTPAYEQYF. CDR3 DNA: TGTGCCAGCAGGACCTCAACAGGGACCCCTGCCTACGAGCAGTACTTC.

The chain recombines TRBV28 with TRBJ2-1; 16 bases agree with TRBD2. CDR1 and CDR2 (germline): MDHEN, SYDVKM. J gave up 6 bases and V 8 bases, and 19 bases lay outside the gene matches. This CDR3 spans 20 amino acids. CDR3 amino acids: CASSLNLGLAGGALPNEQFF. The CDR3 DNA is TGTGCCAGCTCCCTCAACCTGGGACTAGCGGGGGGGGCCCTCCCCAATGAGCAGTTCTTC.

J is TRBJ1-1 and V is TRBV29-1; D is uncertain. The CDR3 contains 12 residues. Germline V lookup: CDR1 SQVTM, CDR2 ANQGSEA. The V end lost 6 bases, the J end lost 1 base, and 9 bases lay between the germline ends. The CDR3 coding sequence is TGCAGCGTATCGTTTTGGAACACTGAAGCTTTCTTT. This encodes CSVSFWNTEAFF.

This clonotype showed up just a few times. J is TRBJ2-2 and V is TRBV7-9; TRBD2 is a possible D gene (6 bases). The germline V and J ends were trimmed by 2 bases and 3 bases, with 13 bases remaining between them. The germline CDR1 and CDR2 sequences are SEHNR and FQNEAQ (reference sequence). The CDR3 length is 16 residues. Written as DNA, the CDR3 is TGTGCCAGCAGCTTAACCGACCTAGCGTACACCGGGGAGCTGTTTTTT. Protein sequence: CASSLTDLAYTGELFF.

Concerning this clonotype: Germline and junction disagree at one end, which may indicate a read error. This chain uses TRBV27 with TRBJ1-1, with 9 bases lining up with TRBD1. There are 17 residues in the CDR3. Germline loops: CDR1 MNHEY, CDR2 SMNVEV (reference sequence). The CDR3, as DNA: TGTGCCAGCAGCCGTCTCCCGGGACAGGGCGGTAACACTGAAGCGTTCTTT. Translated: CASSRLPGQGGNTEAFF.

This clonotype was found a few times. The chain uses TRBV7-2 and TRBJ1-6, with 11 bases aligning to TRBD1. The CDR3 consists of 15 residues. The germline gives CDR1 SGHTA, CDR2 FQGNSA. V dropped 5 bases and J dropped 7; count of bases not matched to a gene: 4. This CDR3 reads CASSHGTGGNSPLHF. Here the CDR3 DNA reads TGTGCCAGCAGCCACGGGACAGGGGGAAATTCACCCCTCCACTTT.

This clonotype was counted a few times. The chain employs TRBV7-2 and TRBJ2-2, with TRBD1 matching 10 bases. The CDR3 extends over 18 amino acids. Trimming cost V 5 bases and J 3 bases; bases outside gene matches: 12. Germline CDR1 reads SGHTA; CDR2 reads FQGNSA. CDR3 nucleotide sequence: TGTGCCAGCAGCACCGGGACAGGGGCCAGTCGGCACACCGGGGAGCTGTTTTTT. Amino acid sequence: CASSTGTGASRHTGELFF.

This clonotype has more than one count but fewer than ten. The chain links TRBV9 to TRBJ2-2; 8 nucleotides align to TRBD2. CDR3 length: 13 residues. J lost 5 bases, V lost 10 bases, and 7 bases had no gene match. The V gene's germline CDR1 is SGDLS and CDR2 YYNGEE. CDR3 DNA: TGTGCCGCGGGTTCGGGGGGGACCGGGGAGCTGTTTTTT. It encodes CAAGSGGTGELFF.

The V gene is TRBV27, the J gene TRBJ2-3; weak D call: TRBD1 (5 bases). Judging by the DNA end, TRBJ1-5 fits better; the J call may be wrong. The length of the CDR3 is 15 residues. Germline CDR1 MNHEY, CDR2 SMNVEV (reference sequence). As DNA, the CDR3 is TGTGCCAGCAGTTTATCGCACAGGACCACAGATACGCAGCATTTT. It codes for CASSLSHRTTDTQHF.

A few counts support this clonotype. This sequence joins TRBV28 and TRBJ2-5; unclear D gene. The closer fit of TRBJ2-7 to the DNA end suggests the J call may be wrong. Germline V gives CDR1 MDHEN, CDR2 SYDVKM. The CDR3 sequence is 14 residues long. The CDR3 bases are TGTGCCAGCAGTTTAAGAGTATCCCCCTACGAGCAGTACTTC. This encodes CASSLRVSPYEQYF.

The chain joins TRBV6-2 or TRBV6-3 to TRBJ1-5; TRBD1 might be the D (6 bases). CDR1 is MNHEY, CDR2 SVGEGT, per germline. CDR3 length equals 16 residues. V dropped 0 bases and J dropped 4 bases, with 13 bases sitting between them. The CDR3 loop reads CASSYSLRDRNQPQHF. As DNA, the CDR3 is TGTGCCAGCAGTTACTCCCTCCGAGACAGGAATCAGCCCCAGCATTTT.

This clonotype has only a few counts. The chain employs TRBV28 and TRBJ2-3; 14 bases line up with TRBD2. This CDR3 has 15 residues. V trimming: 8 bases; J trimming: 1 base; junction bases outside the gene matches: 2. Germline V lookup: CDR1 MDHEN, CDR2 SYDVKM. CDR3 in DNA: TGTGCCAGCGAGGGACTAGCGGGGGGCACAGATACGCAGTATTTT. This translates into CASEGLAGGTDTQYF. Together with reference TRBV28 and TRBJ2-3, the CDR3 gives the full variable domain: DVKVTQSSRYLVKRTGEKVFLECVQDMDHENMFWYRQDPGLGLRLIYFSYDVKMKEKGDIPEGYSVSREKKERFSLILESASTNQTSMYLCASEGLAGGTDTQYFGPGTRLTVL.

Notes on this clonotype: At one end the junction does not follow the germline gene, possibly because of a read error. V gene TRBV2 combines with J gene TRBJ1-2, with TRBD1 as a possible D gene (6 bases). This CDR3 region has 12 residues. Per the germline V gene, CDR1 is SNHLY and CDR2 is FYNNEI. The CDR3 protein is CARTEGGSGYTF. The CDR3 bases are TGCGCCAGAACTGAGGGGGGTTCTGGCTACACCTTC.

The V and J genes are TRBV20-1 and TRBJ1-1, with 8 bases identical to TRBD1. V gave up 0 bases and J gave up 7 bases; unmatched junction bases: 7. This CDR3 has 14 residues. Germline CDR1 is DFQATT and CDR2 is SNEGSKA (reference sequence). The CDR3, as DNA: TGCAGTGCTAGAGATTCAGGGGGCCCGGTTGAAGCTTTCTTT. It translates to CSARDSGGPVEAFF.

The chain recombines TRBV19 with TRBJ1-1; 10 bases map to TRBD1. After removal of 4 bases from V and 5 bases from J, the junction contained 4 bases not matched to a gene. This CDR3 region has 14 residues. CDR1 and CDR2 (germline): LNHDA, SQIVND (reference sequence). The CDR3, as DNA: TGTGCCAGTAGTACCGGGACAGGGGTTACTGAAGCTTTCTTT. The encoded protein is CASSTGTGVTEAFF.

In its sample, this clonotype was seen a few times. This chain uses TRBV20-1 with TRBJ2-5, with D unresolved. V was trimmed by 7 bases and J by 0 bases, leaving 9 bases between them. This CDR3 contains 12 residues. CDR1 is DFQATT and CDR2 is SNEGSKA in the germline V gene (reference sequence). The CDR3 is CSGHKYQETQYF. The CDR3 region has the DNA TGCAGTGGCCATAAGTACCAAGAGACCCAGTACTTC.

This clonotype was recorded many times. This chain links TRBV7-2 with TRBJ2-2; a possible D gene is TRBD2 (6 bases). V was trimmed by 3 bases and J by 2 bases, leaving 10 bases between them. Germline V CDR1 and CDR2: SGHTA, FQGNSA. There are 15 residues in the CDR3. The CDR3, as DNA: TGTGCCAGCAGCTTTGGGGGGAGTAACACCGGGGAGCTGTTTTTT. It translates to CASSFGGSNTGELFF.

The rearrangement joins TRBV20-1 to TRBJ2-5, with no clear D. The CDR3 contains 12 residues. The V end was cut by 2 bases, the J end by 2 bases, with 6 bases between. CDR1 and CDR2 (germline): DFQATT, SNEGSKA (reference sequence). The CDR3 protein is CSARRKQETQYF. CDR3 bases: TGCAGTGCTAGAAGGAAGCAAGAGACCCAGTACTTC.

This sequence joins TRBV7-2 and TRBJ1-1; D remains unclear. This CDR3 region has 15 residues. Germline V CDR1 and CDR2: SGHTA, FQGNSA. V was shortened by 1 base and J by 4 bases, with 13 bases between the two germline ends. Here the CDR3 DNA reads TGTGCCAGCAGCTTAGGACCTAACCGGGGCACTGAAGCTTTCTTT. Protein sequence: CASSLGPNRGTEAFF.